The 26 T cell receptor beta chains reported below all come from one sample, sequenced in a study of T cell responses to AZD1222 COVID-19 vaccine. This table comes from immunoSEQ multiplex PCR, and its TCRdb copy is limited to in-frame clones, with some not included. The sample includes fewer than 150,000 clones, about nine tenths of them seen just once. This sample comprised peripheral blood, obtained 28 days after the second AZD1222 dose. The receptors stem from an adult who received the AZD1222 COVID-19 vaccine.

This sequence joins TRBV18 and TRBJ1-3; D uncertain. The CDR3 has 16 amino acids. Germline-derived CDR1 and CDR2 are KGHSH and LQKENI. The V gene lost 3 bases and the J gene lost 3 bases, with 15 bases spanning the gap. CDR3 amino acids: CASSPPRGGGGNTIYF. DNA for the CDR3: TGTGCCAGCTCACCTCCCCGCGGAGGCGGTGGAAACACCATATATTTT.

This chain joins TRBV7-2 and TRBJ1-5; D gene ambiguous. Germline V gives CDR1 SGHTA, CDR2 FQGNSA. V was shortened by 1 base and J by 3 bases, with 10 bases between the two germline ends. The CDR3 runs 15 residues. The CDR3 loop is CASSLGEGDNQPQHF. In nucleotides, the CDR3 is TGTGCCAGCAGCTTAGGGGAGGGTGACAATCAGCCCCAGCATTTT.

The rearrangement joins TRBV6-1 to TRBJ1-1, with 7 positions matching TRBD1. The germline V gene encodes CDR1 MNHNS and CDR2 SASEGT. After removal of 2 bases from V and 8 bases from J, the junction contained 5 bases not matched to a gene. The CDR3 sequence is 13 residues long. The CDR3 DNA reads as TGTGCCAGCAGTGAATCGACAGGGCGGGAAGCTTTCTTT. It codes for CASSESTGREAFF.

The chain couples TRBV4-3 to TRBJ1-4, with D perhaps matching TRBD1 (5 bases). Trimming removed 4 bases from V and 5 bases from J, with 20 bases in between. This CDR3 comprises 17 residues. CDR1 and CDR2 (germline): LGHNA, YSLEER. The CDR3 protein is CASSPAVPGRWNEKLFF. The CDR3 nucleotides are TGCGCCAGCAGCCCTGCCGTACCGGGACGGTGGAATGAAAAACTGTTTTTT.

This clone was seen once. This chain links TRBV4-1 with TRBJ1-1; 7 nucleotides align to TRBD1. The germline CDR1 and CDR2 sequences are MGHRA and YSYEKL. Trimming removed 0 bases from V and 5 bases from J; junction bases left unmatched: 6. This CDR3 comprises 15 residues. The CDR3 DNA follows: TGCGCCAGCAGCCAAGATGCAGGGGGGCGGACTGAAGCTTTCTTT. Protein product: CASSQDAGGRTEAFF.

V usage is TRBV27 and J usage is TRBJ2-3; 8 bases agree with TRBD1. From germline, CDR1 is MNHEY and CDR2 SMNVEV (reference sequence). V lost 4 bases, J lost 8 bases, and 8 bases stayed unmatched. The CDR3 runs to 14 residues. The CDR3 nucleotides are TGTGCCAGCAGTTACGGACAGGGATCGGGTACGCAGTATTTT. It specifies CASSYGQGSGTQYF.

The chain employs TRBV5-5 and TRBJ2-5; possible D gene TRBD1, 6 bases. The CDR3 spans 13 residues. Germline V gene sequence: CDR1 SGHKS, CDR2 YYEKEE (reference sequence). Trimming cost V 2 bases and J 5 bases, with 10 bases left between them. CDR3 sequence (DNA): TGTGCCAGCAGCTTCCAGGGGTTGGAGACCCAGTACTTC. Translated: CASSFQGLETQYF.

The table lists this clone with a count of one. The CDR3 nucleotides read TGTGCCACTGCGGACACGAACACTGAAGCTTTCTTT. Its translation is CATADTNTEAFF. The rearrangement uses TRBV10-3 and TRBJ1-1; TRBD1 is a possible D gene (5 bases). The CDR3 extends over 12 amino acids. Per germline, CDR1 ENHRY and CDR2 SYGVKD. The V and J ends lost 10 bases and 1 base respectively, with 10 bases between them.

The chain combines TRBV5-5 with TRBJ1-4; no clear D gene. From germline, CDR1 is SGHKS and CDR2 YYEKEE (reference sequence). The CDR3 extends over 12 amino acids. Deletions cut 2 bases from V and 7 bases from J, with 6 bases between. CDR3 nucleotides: TGTGCCAGCAGCTTCGGTGGTGAAAAACTGTTTTTT. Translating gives CASSFGGEKLFF. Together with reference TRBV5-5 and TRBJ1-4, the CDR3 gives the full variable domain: DAGVTQSPTHLIKTRGQQVTLRCSPISGHKSVSWYQQVLGQGPQFIFQYYEKEERGRGNFPDRFSARQFPNYSSELNVNALLLGDSALYLCASSFGGEKLFFGSGTQLSVL.

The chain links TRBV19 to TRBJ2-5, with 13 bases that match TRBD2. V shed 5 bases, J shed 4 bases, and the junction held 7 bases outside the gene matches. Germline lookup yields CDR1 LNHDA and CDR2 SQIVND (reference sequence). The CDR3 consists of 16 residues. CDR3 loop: CASSRTSGSLSETQYF. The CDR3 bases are TGTGCCAGTAGTCGGACTAGCGGGAGTCTTTCAGAGACCCAGTACTTC. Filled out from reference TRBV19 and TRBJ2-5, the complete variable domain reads DGGITQSPKYLFRKEGQNVTLSCEQNLNHDAMYWYRQDPGQGLRLIYYSQIVNDFQKGDIAEGYSVSREKKESFPLTVTSAQKNPTAFYLCASSRTSGSLSETQYFGPGTRLLVL.

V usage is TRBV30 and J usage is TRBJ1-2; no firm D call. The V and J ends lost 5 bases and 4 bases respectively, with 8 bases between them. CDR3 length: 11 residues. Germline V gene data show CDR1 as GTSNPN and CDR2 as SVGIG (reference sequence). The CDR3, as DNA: TGTGCCTGGGGGGTTAGCTATGGCTACACCTTC. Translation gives CAWGVSYGYTF.

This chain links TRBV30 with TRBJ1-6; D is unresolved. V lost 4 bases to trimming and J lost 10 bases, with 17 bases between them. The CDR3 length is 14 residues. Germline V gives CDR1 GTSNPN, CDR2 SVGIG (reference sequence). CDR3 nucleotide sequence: TGTGCCTGGAACCCCGCTGGGTTTGAGTCACCCCTCCACTTT. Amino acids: CAWNPAGFESPLHF.

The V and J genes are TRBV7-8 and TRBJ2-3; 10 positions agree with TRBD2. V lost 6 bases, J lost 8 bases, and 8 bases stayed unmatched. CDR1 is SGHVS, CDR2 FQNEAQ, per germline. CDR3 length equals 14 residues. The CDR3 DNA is TGTGCCAGCAGGGGGACTAGCGATAGCGGTACGCAGTATTTT. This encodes CASRGTSDSGTQYF.

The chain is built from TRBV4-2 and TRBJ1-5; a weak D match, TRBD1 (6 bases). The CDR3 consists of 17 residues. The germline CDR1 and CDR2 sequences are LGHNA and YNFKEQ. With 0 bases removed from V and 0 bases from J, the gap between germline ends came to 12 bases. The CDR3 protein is CASSQDATGDSNQPQHF. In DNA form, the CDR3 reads TGTGCCAGCAGCCAAGATGCGACAGGAGATAGCAATCAGCCCCAGCATTTT.

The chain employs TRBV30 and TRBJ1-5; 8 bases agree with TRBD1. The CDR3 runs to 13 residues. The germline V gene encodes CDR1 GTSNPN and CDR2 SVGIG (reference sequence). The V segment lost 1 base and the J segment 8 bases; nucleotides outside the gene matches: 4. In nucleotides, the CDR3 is TGTGCCTGGAGTGCAGGGGGCGGGGAGCCCCAGCATTTT. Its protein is CAWSAGGGEPQHF.

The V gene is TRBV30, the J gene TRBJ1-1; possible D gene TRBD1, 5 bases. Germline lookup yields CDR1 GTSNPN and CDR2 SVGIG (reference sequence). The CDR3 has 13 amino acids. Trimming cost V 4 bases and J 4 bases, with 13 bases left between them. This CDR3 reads CAWTRFGGTEAFF. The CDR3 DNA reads TGTGCCTGGACCCGCTTCGGGGGCACTGAAGCTTTCTTT.

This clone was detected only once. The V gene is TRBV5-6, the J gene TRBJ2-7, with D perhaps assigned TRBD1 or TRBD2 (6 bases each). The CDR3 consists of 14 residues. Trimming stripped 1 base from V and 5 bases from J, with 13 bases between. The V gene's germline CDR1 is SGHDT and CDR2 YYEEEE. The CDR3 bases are TGTGCCAGCAGCTTGTTTAACAGGGAGGACGAGCAGTACTTC. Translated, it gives CASSLFNREDEQYF.

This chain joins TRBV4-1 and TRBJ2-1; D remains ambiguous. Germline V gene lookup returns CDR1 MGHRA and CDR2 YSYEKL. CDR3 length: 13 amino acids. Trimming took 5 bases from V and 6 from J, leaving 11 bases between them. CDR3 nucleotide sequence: TGCGCCAGCAGCGGTGTGGACCGCAATGAGCAGTTCTTC. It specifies CASSGVDRNEQFF.

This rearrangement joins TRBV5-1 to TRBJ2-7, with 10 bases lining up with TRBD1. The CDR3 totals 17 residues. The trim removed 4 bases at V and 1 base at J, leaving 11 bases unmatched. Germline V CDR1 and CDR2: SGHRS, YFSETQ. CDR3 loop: CASSRSGTGVTSYEQYF. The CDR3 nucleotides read TGCGCCAGCAGCAGGTCCGGGACAGGGGTAACGTCCTACGAGCAGTACTTC.

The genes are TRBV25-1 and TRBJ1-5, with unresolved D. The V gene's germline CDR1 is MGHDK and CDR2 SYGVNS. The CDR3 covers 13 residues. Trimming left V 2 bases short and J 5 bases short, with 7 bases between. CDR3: CASSENRDQPQHF. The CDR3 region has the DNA TGTGCCAGCAGTGAAAACCGGGATCAGCCCCAGCATTTT.

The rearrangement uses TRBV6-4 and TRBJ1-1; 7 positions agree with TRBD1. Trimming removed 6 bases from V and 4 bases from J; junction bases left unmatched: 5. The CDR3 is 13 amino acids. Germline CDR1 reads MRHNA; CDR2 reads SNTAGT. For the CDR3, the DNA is TGTGCCAGCAGAAACAGGGGCGGCACTGAAGCTTTCTTT. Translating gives CASRNRGGTEAFF.

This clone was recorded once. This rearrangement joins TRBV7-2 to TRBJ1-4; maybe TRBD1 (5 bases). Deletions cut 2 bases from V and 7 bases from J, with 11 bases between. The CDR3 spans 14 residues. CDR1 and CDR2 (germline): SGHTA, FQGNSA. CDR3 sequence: CASSLRAGGEKLFF. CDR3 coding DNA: TGTGCCAGCAGCTTACGTGCCGGGGGTGAAAAACTGTTTTTT.

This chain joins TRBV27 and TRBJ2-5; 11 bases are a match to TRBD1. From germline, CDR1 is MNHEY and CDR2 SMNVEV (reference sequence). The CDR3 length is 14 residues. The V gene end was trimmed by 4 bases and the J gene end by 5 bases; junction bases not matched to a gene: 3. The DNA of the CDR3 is TGTGCCAGCAGTTCCGGGACAGGGGGGGAGACCCAGTACTTC. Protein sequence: CASSSGTGGETQYF.

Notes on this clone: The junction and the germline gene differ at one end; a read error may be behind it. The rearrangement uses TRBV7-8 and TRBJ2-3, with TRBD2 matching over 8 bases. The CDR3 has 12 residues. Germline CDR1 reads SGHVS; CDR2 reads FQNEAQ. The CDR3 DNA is TGTGCCAGCAGCTCCTTTACGGGAGGGCCGCATTTT. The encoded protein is CASSSFTGGPHF.

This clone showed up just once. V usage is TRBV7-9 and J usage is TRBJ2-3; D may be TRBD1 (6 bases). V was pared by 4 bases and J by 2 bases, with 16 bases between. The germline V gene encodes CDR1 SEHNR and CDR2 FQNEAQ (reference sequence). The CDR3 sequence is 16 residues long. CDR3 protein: CASSSPPGAPTDTQYF. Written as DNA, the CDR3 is TGTGCCAGCAGCTCCCCCCCAGGGGCCCCCACAGATACGCAGTATTTT.

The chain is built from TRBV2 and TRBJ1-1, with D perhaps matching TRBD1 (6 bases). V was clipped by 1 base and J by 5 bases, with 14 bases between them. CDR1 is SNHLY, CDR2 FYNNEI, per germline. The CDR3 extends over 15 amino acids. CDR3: CASSEGAGERTEAFF. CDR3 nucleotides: TGTGCCAGCAGTGAAGGGGCAGGGGAGAGGACTGAAGCTTTCTTT.